This T cell receptor (beta chain) came from a study of PD-1 blockade in mismatch repair-deficient tumors. At the level of the study: Patients had about a dozen mismatch repair-deficient cancer types, all previously treated and progressing. Study observations and caveats: Rapid post-treatment expansion, then contraction, generally preceding radiologic response, marked tumor-resident clones.

This table comes from immunoSEQ multiplex PCR, and its TCRdb copy is limited to in-frame clones, with some not included. The top ten hold approximately 6.5% of the sample, which has more than 85,000 clones, about 79% seen once. V dropped 3 bases and J dropped 2; count of bases not matched to a gene: 9. The CDR3 has 16 amino acids. CDR1 LGHNA and CDR2 YSLEER come from the germline V gene. On this clone itself: Antigen unknown.

This clonotype was sampled from an adult with mismatch repair-deficient cancer. J is TRBJ2-7 and V is TRBV4-3; 8 bases line up with TRBD2. The sequencing used peripheral blood, collected approximately 8 months after starting pembrolizumab. The CDR3 DNA reads as TGCGCCAGCAGCCATAAGCGAAGCGGGAGACCCTACGAGCAGTACTTC. This translates into CASSHKRSGRPYEQYF.